The 15 T cell receptor beta chains below all came from one sample that was sequenced in a study of T cell clonality in common variable immunodeficiency. The method was immunoSEQ multiplex PCR; TCRdb's version includes in-frame clones alone and lacks a portion of them. The sample was found to contain about 55,000 clones, and every one recurs. Sequencing used peripheral blood mononuclear cells. These receptors all stem from a person aged 18 to 75 in good health.

There are many counts of this clone. The read falls 3 residues short of the CDR3 end, and the missing part is taken from the germline J gene. V usage is TRBV29-1 and J usage is TRBJ1-5; 10 nucleotides align to TRBD1. The trim removed 4 bases at V and 1 base at J, leaving 4 bases unmatched. The CDR3 length is 15 residues. Germline V gene data show CDR1 as SQVTM and CDR2 as ANQGSEA. The sequenced CDR3 bases are TGCAGCGTTGGGGAGACAGGGGGCAGCAATCAGCCC. Translating gives CSVGETGGSNQP. The full CDR3 protein reads CSVGETGGSNQPQHF.

In this sample, this clone turned up many times. The CDR3 end falls 3 residues outside the read, so it is completed with the germline J gene. The chain uses TRBV18 and TRBJ2-1; tentative D call: TRBD1 (6 bases). CDR1 and CDR2 (germline): KGHSH, LQKENI. The CDR3 is 15 residues long. V lost 3 bases and J lost 6, with 15 bases in between. The sequenced CDR3 bases are TGTGCCAGCTCACCCAGAACAGGGATAAGCAATGAG. It codes for CASSPRTGISNE. The entire CDR3 reads CASSPRTGISNEQFF.

This clone was seen ten or more times. The read comes to an end 3 residues before the CDR3 does, leaving the germline J gene to fill in the end. This sequence joins TRBV9 and TRBJ1-1; D remains ambiguous. The germline V gene encodes CDR1 SGDLS and CDR2 YYNGEE. Trimming took 3 bases from V and 1 from J, leaving 7 bases between them. The CDR3 has 13 residues. The sequenced CDR3 bases are TGTGCCAGCAGCGCCAGTACGAACACTGAA. Residues: CASSASTNTE. The full CDR3 is CASSASTNTEAFF.

This clone was seen many times. The read is 3 residues too short to cover the CDR3 end, so that end is filled in from the germline J gene. The chain recombines TRBV30 with TRBJ1-5, with a weak D call TRBD1 (5 bases). The CDR3 is 14 residues long. CDR1 GTSNPN and CDR2 SVGIG come from the germline V gene (reference sequence). Trimming removed 1 base from V and 9 bases from J, with 16 bases in between. CDR3: CAWSGLMKGRPQHF. The sequenced CDR3 bases are TGTGCCTGGAGTGGGTTAATGAAGGGGAGGCCC.

This clone occurred many times. With the read ending 3 residues before the CDR3 end, the germline J gene is used to fill in that end. The chain links TRBV20-1 to TRBJ2-3; tentatively, D is TRBD1 (6 bases). CDR1 DFQATT and CDR2 SNEGSKA come from the germline V gene (reference sequence). CDR3 length equals 13 residues. The chain's CDR3 is CSVPQGSQETQYF. CDR3 DNA (partial): TGCAGTGTTCCACAGGGATCCCAAGAGACG.

In its sample, this clone was seen many times. Read data end 3 residues before the CDR3 end; the end is taken from the germline J gene. The J gene is TRBJ1-5, the V gene TRBV20-1, with D possibly matching TRBD1 (6 bases). V was trimmed by 3 bases and J by 7 bases, leaving 16 bases between them. Germline V gene data show CDR1 as DFQATT and CDR2 as SNEGSKA (reference sequence). This CDR3 region has 14 residues. The CDR3 protein is CSARAEGGGQPQHF. The CDR3 bases that were read are TGCAGTGCTAGGGCTGAAGGGGGAGGGCAGCCC.

This clone has ten or more counts. With the read ending 3 residues before the CDR3 end, the germline J gene is used to fill in that end. This sample includes further DNA sequences coding for the same CDR3. The V and J genes are TRBV20-1 and TRBJ1-1; a possible D gene is TRBD1 (5 bases). V lost 0 bases and J 4 bases, leaving 12 bases between the germline ends. CDR3 size: 14 residues. Looked up from germline, CDR1 is DFQATT and CDR2 is SNEGSKA (reference sequence). CDR3 sequence reads: CSARDRVRGTEAFF. CDR3 DNA, as far as it was read: TGCAGTGCTAGAGATCGGGTGAGGGGCACTGAA.

As for this clone: A much larger clone differs from this one at a single base, so this may be a read error. The observed sequence ends 3 residues before the CDR3 terminus, with the missing tail filled in from the germline J gene. The chain is built from TRBV5-1 and TRBJ1-2; the D gene is possibly TRBD1 (5 bases). The CDR3 has 15 amino acids. Germline CDR1 and CDR2: SGHRS and YFSETQ. V was pared by 7 bases and J by 4 bases, with 20 bases between. This chain's CDR3 is CASAPGGGDGYGYTF. CDR3 bases read: TGCGCCAGCGCTCCAGGTGGGGGGGACGGCTATGGC.

This clone was counted ten times or more. The read ends 3 residues before the CDR3 terminus; that terminus is restored from the germline J gene. This sequence joins TRBV5-6 and TRBJ2-5, with 8 bases fitting TRBD2. There are 15 residues in the CDR3. The trim removed 1 base at V and 4 bases at J, leaving 6 bases unmatched. Germline V gene sequence: CDR1 SGHDT, CDR2 YYEEEE. The covered CDR3 bases are TGTGCCAGCAGCTTGAAAACGGGGGGGCCAGAGACC. Residues: CASSLKTGGPET. The whole CDR3 protein reads CASSLKTGGPETQYF.

This clone was observed many times. The read comes to an end 3 residues before the CDR3 does, leaving the germline J gene to fill in the end. The chain has TRBV5-1 and TRBJ1-4; 8 bases line up with TRBD1. Germline CDR1 SGHRS, CDR2 YFSETQ. The CDR3 covers 15 residues. This CDR3 reads CASSPTDRGNSPLFF. Partial CDR3 DNA: TGCGCCAGCAGCCCAACCGACAGGGGTAATTCACCA.

This clone has only a few counts. Read sequence stops 3 residues before the CDR3 end, and the germline J gene provides the missing end. Other nucleotide sequences in the sample specify the same CDR3. J is TRBJ2-2 and V is TRBV6-1, with 10 bases fitting TRBD2. Per germline, CDR1 MNHNS and CDR2 SASEGT. This CDR3 has 14 amino acids. J gave up 6 bases and V 3 bases, and 1 base lay outside the gene matches. The part of the CDR3 DNA that was read is TGTGCCAGCAGTGACAGCGGGGGGGCCGGGGAG. Translated, it gives CASSDSGGAGE. The whole CDR3 protein is CASSDSGGAGELFF.

The sample holds many counts of this clone. The read terminates 3 residues before the CDR3 end, so the remaining end is supplied by the germline J gene. V gene TRBV20-1 combines with J gene TRBJ1-2; a possible D gene is TRBD1 (6 bases). The CDR3 is made up of 12 amino acids. CDR1 and CDR2 from the germline V gene are DFQATT and SNEGSKA (reference sequence). V lost 7 bases and J lost 2, with 11 bases in between. CDR3 DNA (partial): TGCAGTGGGGTAGGGGGAAACTATGGC. Residues: CSGVGGNYG. The CDR3, in full, reads CSGVGGNYGYTF.

A note on this clone: The missing CDR3 end, 3 residues past where the read stops, is filled in from the germline J gene. The rearrangement uses TRBV6-4 and TRBJ2-1; 14 positions agree with TRBD2. Germline V gene sequence: CDR1 MRHNA, CDR2 SNTAGT. Germline trimming cut 4 bases from V and 9 bases from J; bases unmatched to any gene: 8. The CDR3 length is 16 residues. The sequenced CDR3 bases are TGTGCCAGCAGTGTCAGTGGGACTAGCGGGAGCCGTGAG. Protein: CASSVSGTSGSRE. The whole CDR3 sequence is CASSVSGTSGSREQFF.

This clone was picked up many times. The CDR3 DNA, read in part, is TGTGCCAGCAGTCCGGGGACAGGGGGTGTTTTGGAA. It encodes CASSPGTGGVLE. The full CDR3 protein is CASSPGTGGVLELFF. The chain recombines TRBV12-3 or TRBV12-4 with TRBJ1-4, with 11 bases lining up with TRBD1. The CDR3 extends 3 residues past the end of the read, so its final part is completed from the germline J gene. CDR3 length: 15 residues.

Regarding this clone: The read gets to within 3 residues of the CDR3 end, and the germline J gene fills in the rest. The V and J genes are TRBV18 and TRBJ2-2, with 7 nucleotides matching TRBD1. The CDR3 covers 14 residues. Germline loops: CDR1 KGHSH, CDR2 LQKENI. The sequenced CDR3 bases are TGTGCCAGCCCCCCGAGGGCAGGGGGTGAAAAG. Its protein product is CASPPRAGGEK. The whole CDR3 protein is CASPPRAGGEKLFF.